Each of the 17 T cell receptor beta chains below was sequenced from the same sample in a study of early T cells in non-severe SARS-CoV-2 infection. TCRdb itself ran the 5' RACE reads through MiXCR, one entry per CDR3 protein. The profile shows about 30,000 distinct CDR3 sequences, 3% to 4% of them singletons. The sequenced sample consisted of whole blood. The receptors come from an adult who was a healthcare worker with PCR-confirmed SARS-CoV-2 infection or an uninfected control (not recorded which).

This clonotype has at least ten counts. The chain carries TRBV6-4 and TRBJ1-1; D perhaps matches TRBD1 (6 bases). Per germline, CDR1 MRHNA and CDR2 SNTAGT. Trimming took off 6 bases at V and 4 bases at J, with 12 bases between the two ends. The CDR3 extends over 13 amino acids. CDR3 sequence: CASSLGGGTEAFF. In DNA form, the CDR3 reads TGTGCCAGCAGCCTTGGGGGCGGCACTGAAGCTTTCTTT.

This clonotype showed up many times. The chain is built from TRBV27 and TRBJ2-7; tentative D call: TRBD1 (5 bases). Looked up from germline, CDR1 is MNHEY and CDR2 is SMNVEV (reference sequence). The CDR3 contains 14 residues. V gave up 0 bases and J gave up 5 bases, with 11 bases separating them. Here the CDR3 reads CASSLSGVHNEQYF. CDR3 bases: TGTGCCAGCAGTTTATCAGGGGTTCACAACGAGCAGTACTTC.

The table lists this clonotype with many counts. The V gene is TRBV12-3 or TRBV12-4, the J gene TRBJ1-1; 7 bases are a match to TRBD1. The CDR3 runs 15 residues. V trimming: 7 bases; J trimming: 5 bases; junction bases outside the gene matches: 13. The DNA of the CDR3 is TGTGCCAGCACCCAACCCCGACAGGGCGGTACTGAAGCTTTCTTT. Translating gives CASTQPRQGGTEAFF.

This clonotype was counted at least ten times. The V gene is TRBV12-3 or TRBV12-4, the J gene TRBJ2-7; no clear D gene. The CDR3 is 13 residues long. Between the trimmed V and J ends, which lost 6 bases and 0 bases, there was a span of 9 bases. The CDR3 here is CASSPIGSYEQYF. The CDR3, as DNA: TGTGCCAGCAGCCCCATCGGCTCCTACGAGCAGTACTTC.

This chain joins TRBV7-2 and TRBJ1-1; D remains ambiguous. Deletions cut 2 bases from V and 1 base from J, with 11 bases between. The CDR3 has 15 residues. CDR1 and CDR2 (germline): SGHTA, FQGNSA. The CDR3 sequence: CASSLYWGRNTEAFF. CDR3 DNA sequence: TGTGCCAGCAGCTTATATTGGGGAAGGAACACTGAAGCTTTCTTT.

The chain employs TRBV6-1 and TRBJ1-1; TRBD1 matches at 7 bases. The CDR3 has 10 amino acids. Trimming at V came to 9 bases and at J to 10 bases, leaving 5 bases not matched to a gene. Per germline, CDR1 MNHNS and CDR2 SASEGT. CDR3 amino acids: CASGDRVAFF. CDR3 DNA: TGTGCCAGTGGGGACAGAGTAGCTTTCTTT.

In its sample, this clonotype was seen a few times. The chain uses TRBV27 and TRBJ2-1; TRBD1 matches at 9 bases. In germline, CDR1 is MNHEY, CDR2 SMNVEV (reference sequence). The CDR3 is made up of 15 amino acids. V was clipped by 2 bases and J by 6 bases; unmatched bases: 5. The CDR3 protein is CASSLATGGLNEQFF. The CDR3, as DNA: TGTGCCAGCAGTTTAGCGACAGGGGGTCTCAATGAGCAGTTCTTC.

This clonotype occurred many times. The chain combines TRBV7-2 with TRBJ1-6; D unresolved. This CDR3 is built from 15 residues. Trimming took off 2 bases at V and 10 bases at J, with 15 bases between the two ends. In germline, CDR1 is SGHTA, CDR2 FQGNSA. CDR3 amino acids: CASSLSPRSGSPLHF. DNA for the CDR3: TGTGCCAGCAGCTTAAGTCCGCGGTCCGGATCACCCCTCCACTTT.

In this sample, this clonotype turned up many times. The chain joins TRBV7-9 to TRBJ1-2, with D unclear. V lost 6 bases and J 2 bases, leaving 13 bases between the germline ends. CDR1 and CDR2 from the germline V gene are SEHNR and FQNEAQ (reference sequence). This CDR3 is 14 amino acids long. Written as DNA, the CDR3 is TGTGCCAGCAGACCGGACGGCCGGAACTATGGCTACACCTTC. Translation gives CASRPDGRNYGYTF.

This clonotype was detected many times. V and J are TRBV2 and TRBJ2-1; no reliable D call. V was pared by 0 bases and J by 8 bases, with 5 bases between. The CDR3 is 12 amino acids. Germline loops: CDR1 SNHLY, CDR2 FYNNEI. The CDR3 spells CASSEALDEQFF. In DNA, the CDR3 is TGTGCCAGCAGTGAAGCCCTCGATGAGCAGTTCTTC. The variable domain in full, completed from reference TRBV2 and TRBJ2-1, reads EPEVTQTPSHQVTQMGQEVILRCVPISNHLYFYWYRQILGQKVEFLVSFYNNEISEKSEIFDDQFSVERPDGSNFTLKIRSTKLEDSAMYFCASSEALDEQFFGPGTRLTVL.

This clonotype was detected many times. The chain recombines TRBV11-2 with TRBJ2-5, with D possibly being TRBD1 (6 bases). The CDR3 spans 17 residues. CDR1 and CDR2 (germline): SGHAT, FQNNGV. Trimming pared 4 bases from V and 0 bases from J, leaving 18 bases between. Here the CDR3 DNA reads TGTGCCAGCAGCTGGGGGATAGGACAGCGATACCAAGAGACCCAGTACTTC. It is translated as CASSWGIGQRYQETQYF. Full variable domain (missing parts from reference TRBV11-2 and TRBJ2-5): EAGVAQSPRYKIIEKRQSVAFWCNPISGHATLYWYQQILGQGPKLLIQFQNNGVVDDSQLPKDRFSAERLKGVDSTLKIQPAKLEDSAVYLCASSWGIGQRYQETQYFGPGTRLLVL.

In its sample, this clonotype was seen many times. The chain recombines TRBV5-6 with TRBJ2-2; TRBD2 agrees at 7 bases. This CDR3 has 16 residues. Trimming took 1 base from V and 5 from J; bases not matched to a gene: 8. From germline, CDR1 is SGHDT and CDR2 YYEEEE. The CDR3 loop reads CASSLLTGGKTGELFF. DNA for the CDR3: TGTGCCAGCAGCTTGTTAACGGGAGGCAAGACCGGGGAGCTGTTTTTT.

Many counts were recorded for this clonotype. The chain has TRBV10-2 and TRBJ1-1, with D hard to call. CDR1 and CDR2 (germline): WSHSY, SAAADI. V gave up 11 bases and J gave up 4 bases, with 8 bases separating them. The CDR3 contains 10 residues. DNA of the CDR3: TGCGCCGTCAGAGGCACTGAAGCTTTCTTT. Translated, it gives CAVRGTEAFF.

This clonotype was counted many times. This chain joins TRBV19 and TRBJ2-7; 10 bases are shared with TRBD2. With V trimmed by 5 bases and J by 2 bases, 6 bases remained unmatched. Per the germline V gene, CDR1 is LNHDA and CDR2 is SQIVND (reference sequence). The CDR3 has 15 residues. CDR3 DNA sequence: TGTGCCAGTAGTCCTGGACTAGCGGTACCCTACGAGCAGTACTTC. This codes for CASSPGLAVPYEQYF. Complete variable domain (other parts from reference TRBV19 and TRBJ2-7): DGGITQSPKYLFRKEGQNVTLSCEQNLNHDAMYWYRQDPGQGLRLIYYSQIVNDFQKGDIAEGYSVSREKKESFPLTVTSAQKNPTAFYLCASSPGLAVPYEQYFGPGTRLTVT.

This clonotype was counted a few times. V and J are TRBV30 and TRBJ2-3; 7 nucleotides line up with TRBD1. The CDR3 extends over 15 amino acids. The trim removed 2 bases at V and 0 bases at J, leaving 5 bases unmatched. Germline V gene lookup returns CDR1 GTSNPN and CDR2 SVGIG (reference sequence). The CDR3 region is CAWSSGGSSTDTQYF. CDR3 nucleotides: TGTGCCTGGAGTTCAGGGGGTAGCAGCACAGATACGCAGTATTTT.

The rearrangement joins TRBV5-6 to TRBJ1-4; D unresolved. This CDR3 spans 12 amino acids. Trimming cost V 2 bases and J 5 bases, with 4 bases left between them. Germline lookup yields CDR1 SGHDT and CDR2 YYEEEE. CDR3 sequence (DNA): TGTGCCAGCAGCTTACAGAATGAAAAACTGTTTTTT. Translation gives CASSLQNEKLFF.

In this sample, this clonotype turned up many times. The chain employs TRBV30 and TRBJ1-1; D is uncertain. The V and J ends lost 0 bases and 1 base respectively, with 6 bases between them. This CDR3 has 13 amino acids. Germline V gene data show CDR1 as GTSNPN and CDR2 as SVGIG (reference sequence). CDR3 bases: TGTGCCTGGAGTGTACTTGGGAACACTGAAGCTTTCTTT. Amino acid sequence: CAWSVLGNTEAFF. Full variable domain (outside the CDR3, taken from reference TRBV30 and TRBJ1-1): SQTIHQWPATLVQPVGSPLSLECTVEGTSNPNLYWYRQAAGRGLQLLFYSVGIGQISSEVPQNLSASRPQDRQFILSSKKLLLSDSGFYLCAWSVLGNTEAFFGQGTRLTVV.